These 23 T cell receptor beta chains share one sample of origin, sequenced in a study of blood T cell repertoires in COVID-19. Assay: immunoSEQ multiplex PCR; the TCRdb copy retains only in-frame clones and omits some. This table has 150,000 to 200,000 clones, about 88% appearing once. The sequenced sample was peripheral blood. All receptors derive from a man aged 40-49 years with active or convalescent COVID-19.

This clone showed up just a few times. A read error may account for a junction end that differs from germline. The chain joins TRBV7-6 to TRBJ1-5, with a tentative D call TRBD1 (6 bases). The CDR3 runs to 15 residues. Germline-derived CDR1 and CDR2 are SGHVS and FNYEAQ. The CDR3 nucleotides read TGTGCCAGCAGCTTAGGCGGGGGGGGCAACCAGCCCCAGCATTTT. Its translation is CASSLGGGGNQPQHF.

The chain recombines TRBV14 with TRBJ2-7, with D possibly being TRBD2 (6 bases). Germline CDR1 and CDR2: SGHDN and FVKESK. The CDR3 covers 15 residues. The ends were cut back, 3 bases at V and 0 bases at J, with 12 bases in the middle. This CDR3 reads CASSQPGTGSYEQYF. The DNA of the CDR3 is TGTGCCAGCAGCCAGCCGGGGACTGGCTCCTACGAGCAGTACTTC.

This chain joins TRBV9 and TRBJ1-6; D may be TRBD1 (6 bases). CDR3 size: 14 residues. CDR1 SGDLS and CDR2 YYNGEE come from the germline V gene. Trimming pared 4 bases from V and 7 bases from J, leaving 12 bases between. The CDR3 nucleotides are TGTGCCAGCAGCCCTCAGGGGATCAATTCACCCCTCCACTTT. Amino acids: CASSPQGINSPLHF.

This clone came up once. The genes are TRBV3-1 (or the pseudogene TRBV3-2) and TRBJ2-5; TRBD1 matches at 8 bases. Germline V gene sequence: CDR1 LGHDT, CDR2 YNNKEL (reference sequence). CDR3 size: 18 residues. V trimming: 4 bases; J trimming: 0 bases; junction bases outside the gene matches: 13. The CDR3 coding sequence is TGTGCCAGCAGCCCACCTTGGACAGGGCCAAGAAACCAAGAGACCCAGTACTTC. Residues: CASSPPWTGPRNQETQYF.

The chain recombines TRBV21-1 with TRBJ1-1; the D segment call TRBD1 is taken from the table without a DNA check. TRBV21-1 is a pseudogene. This CDR3 region has 19 residues. For the CDR3, the DNA is TGTGCCAGCAGCAAAGGGGGGACAGGGGGCCTCCCTCCTATCACTGAAGCTTTCTTT. Protein: CASSKGGTGGLPPITEAFF.

The chain uses TRBV24-1 and TRBJ2-5; 12 nucleotides align to TRBD2. V trimming: 4 bases; J trimming: 5 bases; junction bases outside the gene matches: 10. Germline V lookup: CDR1 KGHDR, CDR2 SFDVKD. The CDR3 length is 17 residues. CDR3 nucleotides: TGTGCCACCAGTGACCCAGCTAGCGGGGGGGCCTTTGAGACCCAGTACTTC. Residues: CATSDPASGGAFETQYF.

This rearrangement joins TRBV9 to TRBJ1-1, with D possibly being TRBD1 (6 bases). Trimming removed 4 bases at V and 1 base at J, with 8 bases between. Germline CDR1 reads SGDLS; CDR2 reads YYNGEE. There are 13 residues in the CDR3. CDR3 nucleotide sequence: TGTGCCAGCAGCAAGGGGGAGAACACTGAAGCTTTCTTT. As protein: CASSKGENTEAFF.

The chain recombines TRBV27 with TRBJ2-1; 10 bases line up with TRBD1. J was trimmed by 5 bases and V by 5 bases; bases with no gene match: 3. CDR1 and CDR2 (germline): MNHEY, SMNVEV (reference sequence). The CDR3 loop spans 14 amino acids. CDR3 in amino acids: CASSRTGGNNEQFF. CDR3 DNA: TGTGCCAGCAGTCGGACAGGGGGGAACAATGAGCAGTTCTTC.

The chain links TRBV5-1 to TRBJ1-4; 7 nucleotides line up with TRBD1. Germline V gene lookup returns CDR1 SGHRS and CDR2 YFSETQ. This CDR3 has 15 residues. J lost 5 bases, V lost 4 bases, and 8 bases had no gene match. Written as DNA, the CDR3 is TGCGCCAGCAGCCCCGGGGACAGCCCCAATGAAAAACTGTTTTTT. This codes for CASSPGDSPNEKLFF.

The chain uses TRBV3-1 (or the pseudogene TRBV3-2) and TRBJ1-1, with no clear D. V lost 0 bases, J lost 0 bases, and 11 bases lay in between. The germline V gene has CDR1 LGHDT and CDR2 YNNKEL (reference sequence). This CDR3 is built from 16 residues. The DNA of the CDR3 is TGTGCCAGCAGCCAAGAACGCAGGAGGATGAACACTGAAGCTTTCTTT. This codes for CASSQERRRMNTEAFF.

The chain couples TRBV21-1 to TRBJ2-5; the table names TRBD1, a call not compared with the DNA. TRBV21-1 is a documented pseudogene. The CDR3 is 19 residues long. The CDR3 region has the DNA TGTGCCAGCAGCAAAAATCACCGGACAGGGTCTTTGTTGTTTGAGACCCAGTACTTC. The encoded protein is CASSKNHRTGSLLFETQYF.

The V gene is TRBV7-8, the J gene TRBJ1-6, with 11 bases that match TRBD1. V trimming: 5 bases; J trimming: 8 bases; junction bases outside the gene matches: 5. CDR3 size: 15 residues. CDR1 and CDR2 (germline): SGHVS, FQNEAQ. DNA of the CDR3: TGTGCCAGCAGCGCCAGGGGACAGGGGGATTCACCCCTCCACTTT. It codes for CASSARGQGDSPLHF.

This clone showed up just once. J is TRBJ1-2 and V is TRBV19; 8 bases fit TRBD1. This CDR3 has 15 residues. From germline, CDR1 is LNHDA and CDR2 SQIVND (reference sequence). Trimming took 6 bases from V and 2 from J; bases not matched to a gene: 8. In nucleotides, the CDR3 is TGTGCCAGTAGCCCGGACAGGGTGGGAAACTATGGCTACACCTTC. Protein: CASSPDRVGNYGYTF.

V gene TRBV4-2 combines with J gene TRBJ2-3; D possibly corresponds to TRBD2 (5 bases). V was clipped by 1 base and J by 4 bases, with 15 bases between them. Germline V gene sequence: CDR1 LGHNA, CDR2 YNFKEQ. The length of the CDR3 is 16 residues. The CDR3 here is CASSQGETRNADTQYF. In nucleotides, the CDR3 is TGTGCCAGCAGCCAAGGGGAAACTAGAAATGCAGATACGCAGTATTTT.

This clone was found once. The chain couples TRBV19 to TRBJ2-1, with D perhaps TRBD1 (5 bases). The CDR3 consists of 15 residues. The germline V and J ends were trimmed by 7 bases and 6 bases, with 19 bases remaining between them. Germline CDR1 is LNHDA and CDR2 is SQIVND (reference sequence). The CDR3 DNA sequence: TGTGCCAGTACCGCAAGGGGCAGGGCGCTCAATGAGCAGTTCTTC. Translating it yields CASTARGRALNEQFF.

In regard to this clone: Other DNA sequences in the same sample also yield this CDR3. This chain links TRBV5-1 with TRBJ2-3, with D unresolved. Germline CDR1 SGHRS, CDR2 YFSETQ. V was pared by 0 bases and J by 4 bases, with 3 bases between. The CDR3 totals 12 residues. CDR3 amino acids: CASSLASDTQYF. CDR3 nucleotides: TGCGCCAGCAGCTTGGCTTCAGATACGCAGTATTTT.

The chain employs TRBV19 and TRBJ1-4, with D perhaps TRBD1 (5 bases). The CDR3 has 15 amino acids. Germline V CDR1 and CDR2: LNHDA, SQIVND (reference sequence). The V end was cut by 5 bases, the J end by 0 bases, with 10 bases between. CDR3: CASSLQDATNEKLFF. As DNA, the CDR3 is TGTGCCAGTAGTTTACAGGACGCAACTAATGAAAAACTGTTTTTT.

This clone appeared once. The V and J genes are TRBV7-2 and TRBJ2-5; TRBD2 matches at 11 bases. Trimming at V came to 2 bases and at J to 5 bases, leaving 7 bases not matched to a gene. The V gene's germline CDR1 is SGHTA and CDR2 FQGNSA. CDR3 size: 16 residues. The CDR3 nucleotides read TGTGCCAGCAGCTTACTTGGGCTAGCGGGGGGCGAGACCCAGTACTTC. Protein product: CASSLLGLAGGETQYF.

This chain links TRBV3-1 (or the pseudogene TRBV3-2) with TRBJ2-3; 10 positions match TRBD2. Trimming removed 1 base from V and 6 bases from J; junction bases left unmatched: 4. In germline, CDR1 is LGHDT, CDR2 YNNKEL (reference sequence). There are 15 residues in the CDR3. CDR3: CASSQGSGGADTQYF. CDR3 in DNA: TGTGCCAGCAGCCAAGGGAGCGGGGGGGCGGATACGCAGTATTTT.

The chain is built from TRBV18 and TRBJ1-3; the match to TRBD1 covers 7 bases. CDR1 KGHSH and CDR2 LQKENI come from the germline V gene. CDR3 size: 17 residues. V gave up 3 bases and J gave up 7 bases; unmatched junction bases: 15. CDR3 sequence (DNA): TGTGCCAGCTCACCCCAGGACAGGATATCTCTTAGTAACACCATATATTTT. It translates to CASSPQDRISLSNTIYF.

J is TRBJ2-7 and V is TRBV10-3; D ambiguous. From germline, CDR1 is ENHRY and CDR2 SYGVKD. The CDR3 consists of 12 residues. The germline V and J ends were trimmed by 6 bases and 4 bases, with 10 bases remaining between them. The CDR3 spells CAISPTEYEQYF. In nucleotides, the CDR3 is TGTGCCATCAGCCCTACAGAATACGAGCAGTACTTC.

This clone has only a few counts. J is TRBJ1-2 and V is TRBV10-3, with TRBD1 as a possible D gene (5 bases). The germline V gene has CDR1 ENHRY and CDR2 SYGVKD. Trimming left V 10 bases short and J 2 bases short, with 14 bases between. The CDR3 is 13 amino acids. CDR3 in DNA: TGTGCCACTAATGCGGGGGGGAACTATGGCTACACCTTC. This gives the protein CATNAGGNYGYTF.

The chain combines TRBV11-3 with TRBJ2-3; 7 bases align to TRBD1. Looked up from germline, CDR1 is SGHNT and CDR2 is YENEEA. The V gene end was trimmed by 1 base and the J gene end by 3 bases; junction bases not matched to a gene: 4. The CDR3 runs 15 residues. DNA for the CDR3: TGTGCCAGCAGCTTAGTTGGACAGGTAACAGATACGCAGTATTTT. It specifies CASSLVGQVTDTQYF.